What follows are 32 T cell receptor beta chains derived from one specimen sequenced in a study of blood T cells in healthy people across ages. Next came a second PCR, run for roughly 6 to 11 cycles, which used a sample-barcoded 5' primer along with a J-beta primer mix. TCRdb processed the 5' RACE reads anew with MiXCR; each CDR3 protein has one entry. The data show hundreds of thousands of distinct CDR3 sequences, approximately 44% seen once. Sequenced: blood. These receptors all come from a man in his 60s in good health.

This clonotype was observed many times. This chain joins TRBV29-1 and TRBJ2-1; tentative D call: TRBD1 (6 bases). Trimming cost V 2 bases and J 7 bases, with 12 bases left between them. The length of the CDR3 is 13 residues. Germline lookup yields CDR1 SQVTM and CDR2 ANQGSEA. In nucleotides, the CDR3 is TGCAGCGTTGAATCCCACAGGGAGAATGAGCAGTTCTTC. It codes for CSVESHRENEQFF.

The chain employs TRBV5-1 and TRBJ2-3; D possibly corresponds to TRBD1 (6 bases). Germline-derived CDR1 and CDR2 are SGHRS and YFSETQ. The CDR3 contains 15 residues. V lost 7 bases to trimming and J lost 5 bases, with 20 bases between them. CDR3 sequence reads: CASHIGQQQGDTQYF. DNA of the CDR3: TGCGCCAGCCATATCGGACAGCAGCAGGGAGATACGCAGTATTTT. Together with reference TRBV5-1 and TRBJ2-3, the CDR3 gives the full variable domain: KAGVTQTPRYLIKTRGQQVTLSCSPISGHRSVSWYQQTPGQGLQFLFEYFSETQRNKGNFPGRFSGRQFSNSRSEMNVSTLELGDSALYLCASHIGQQQGDTQYFGPGTRLTVL.

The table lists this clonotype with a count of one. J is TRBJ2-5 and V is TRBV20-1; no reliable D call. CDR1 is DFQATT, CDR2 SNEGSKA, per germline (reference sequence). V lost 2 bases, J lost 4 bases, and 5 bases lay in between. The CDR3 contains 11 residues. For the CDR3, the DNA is TGCAGTGCTAGACCAATAGAGACCCAGTACTTC. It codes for CSARPIETQYF.

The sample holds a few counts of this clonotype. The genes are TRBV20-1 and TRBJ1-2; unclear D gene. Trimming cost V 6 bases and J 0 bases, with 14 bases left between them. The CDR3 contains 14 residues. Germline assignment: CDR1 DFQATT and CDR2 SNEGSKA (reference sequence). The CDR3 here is CSAPSKPPNYGYTF. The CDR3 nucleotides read TGCAGTGCCCCCTCGAAGCCCCCTAACTATGGCTACACCTTC.

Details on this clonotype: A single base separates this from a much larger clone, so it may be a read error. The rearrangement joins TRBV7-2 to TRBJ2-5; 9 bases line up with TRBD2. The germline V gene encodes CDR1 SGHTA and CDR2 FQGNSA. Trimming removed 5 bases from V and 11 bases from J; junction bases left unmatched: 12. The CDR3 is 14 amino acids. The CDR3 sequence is CASSKGLATNEQYF. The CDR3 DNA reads TGTGCCAGCAGCAAAGGACTAGCGACGAATGAGCAGTACTTC.

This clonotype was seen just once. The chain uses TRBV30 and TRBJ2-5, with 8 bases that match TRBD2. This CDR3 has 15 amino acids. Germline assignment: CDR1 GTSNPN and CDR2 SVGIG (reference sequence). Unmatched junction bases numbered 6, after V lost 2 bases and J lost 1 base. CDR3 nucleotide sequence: TGTGCCTGGAGTTGGGTAGCGGGGAGCCAAGAGACCCAGTACTTC. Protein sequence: CAWSWVAGSQETQYF.

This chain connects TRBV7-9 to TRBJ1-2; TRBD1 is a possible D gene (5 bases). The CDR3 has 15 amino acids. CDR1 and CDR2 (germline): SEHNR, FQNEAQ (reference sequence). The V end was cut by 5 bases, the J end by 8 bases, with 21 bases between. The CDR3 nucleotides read TGTGCCAGCAGCGCCCAGGGTCTTTTTCTCCAAGGCTACACCTTC. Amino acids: CASSAQGLFLQGYTF.

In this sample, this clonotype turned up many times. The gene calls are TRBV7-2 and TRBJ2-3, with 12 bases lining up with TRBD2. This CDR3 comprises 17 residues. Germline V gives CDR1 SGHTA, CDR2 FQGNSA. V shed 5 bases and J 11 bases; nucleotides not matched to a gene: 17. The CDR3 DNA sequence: TGTGCCAGCAGCCCTAAGACCTCTAGCGGGGGGGCCCTCGTGCAGTATTTT. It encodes CASSPKTSSGGALVQYF.

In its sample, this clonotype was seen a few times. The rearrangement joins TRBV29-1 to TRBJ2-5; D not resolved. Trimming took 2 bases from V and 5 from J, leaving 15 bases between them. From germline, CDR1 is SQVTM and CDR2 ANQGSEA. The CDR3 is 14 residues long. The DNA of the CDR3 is TGCAGCGTTGAACCTCTCGCCCGAGCCGAGACCCAGTACTTC. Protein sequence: CSVEPLARAETQYF. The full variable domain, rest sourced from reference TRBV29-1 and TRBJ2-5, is SAVISQKPSRDICQRGTSLTIQCQVDSQVTMMFWYRQQPGQSLTLIATANQGSEATYESGFVIDKFPISRPNLTFSTLTVSNMSPEDSSIYLCSVEPLARAETQYFGPGTRLLVL.

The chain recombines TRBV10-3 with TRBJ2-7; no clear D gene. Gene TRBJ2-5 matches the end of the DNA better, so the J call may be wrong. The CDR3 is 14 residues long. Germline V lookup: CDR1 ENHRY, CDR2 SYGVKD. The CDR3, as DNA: TGTGCCACCACACAGTCCCTAGACCCAGGGACCCAGTACTTC. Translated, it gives CATTQSLDPGTQYF.

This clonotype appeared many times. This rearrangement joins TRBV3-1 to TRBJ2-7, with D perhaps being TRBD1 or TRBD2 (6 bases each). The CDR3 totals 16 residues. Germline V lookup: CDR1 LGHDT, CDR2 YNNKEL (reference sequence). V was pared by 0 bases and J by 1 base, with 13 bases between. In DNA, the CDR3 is TGTGCCAGCAGCCAAGATTTTCGGGGGCCATCCTACGAGCAGTACTTC. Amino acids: CASSQDFRGPSYEQYF.

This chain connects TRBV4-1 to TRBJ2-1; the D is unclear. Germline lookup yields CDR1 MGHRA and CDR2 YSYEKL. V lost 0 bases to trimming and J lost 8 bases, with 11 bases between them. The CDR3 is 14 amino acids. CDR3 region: CASSQDRGGDEQFF. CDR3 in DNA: TGCGCCAGCAGCCAAGATCGCGGTGGGGATGAGCAGTTCTTC.

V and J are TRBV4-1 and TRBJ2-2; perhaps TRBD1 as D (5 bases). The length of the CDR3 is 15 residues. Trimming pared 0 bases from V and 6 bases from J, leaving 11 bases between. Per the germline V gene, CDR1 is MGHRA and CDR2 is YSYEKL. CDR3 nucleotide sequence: TGCGCCAGCAGCCAAGACGAAGGGGCCGCCGGGGAGCTGTTTTTT. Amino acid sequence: CASSQDEGAAGELFF.

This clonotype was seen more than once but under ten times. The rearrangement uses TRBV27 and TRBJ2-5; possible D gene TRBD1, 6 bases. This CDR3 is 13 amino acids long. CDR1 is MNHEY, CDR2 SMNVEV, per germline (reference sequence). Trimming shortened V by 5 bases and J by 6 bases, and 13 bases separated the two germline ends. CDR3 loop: CASSTKTGQTQYF. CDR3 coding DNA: TGTGCCAGCAGTACAAAGACAGGACAGACCCAGTACTTC.

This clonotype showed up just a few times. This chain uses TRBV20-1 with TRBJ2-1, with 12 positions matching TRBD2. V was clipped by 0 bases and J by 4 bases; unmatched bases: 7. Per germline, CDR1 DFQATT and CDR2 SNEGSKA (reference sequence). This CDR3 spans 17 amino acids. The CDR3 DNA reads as TGCAGTGCTAGAGATCGAGAGCTAGCGGGGGGGTACAATGAGCAGTTCTTC. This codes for CSARDRELAGGYNEQFF.

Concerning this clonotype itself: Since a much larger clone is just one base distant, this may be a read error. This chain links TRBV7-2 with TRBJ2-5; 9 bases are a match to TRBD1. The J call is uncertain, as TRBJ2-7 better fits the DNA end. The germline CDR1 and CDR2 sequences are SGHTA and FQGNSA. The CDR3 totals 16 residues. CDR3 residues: CASGIDSGTGSYEQYF. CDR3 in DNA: TGTGCCAGCGGCATAGACTCCGGGACAGGGAGCTACGAGCAGTACTTC.

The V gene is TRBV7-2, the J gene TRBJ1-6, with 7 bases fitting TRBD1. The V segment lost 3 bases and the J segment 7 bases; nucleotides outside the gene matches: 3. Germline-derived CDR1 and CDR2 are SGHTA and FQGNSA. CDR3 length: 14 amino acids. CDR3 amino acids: CASSFRDRNSPLHF. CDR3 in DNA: TGTGCCAGCAGCTTCCGGGACAGAAATTCACCCCTCCACTTT. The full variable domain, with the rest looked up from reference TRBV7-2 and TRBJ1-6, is GAGVSQSPSNKVTEKGKDVELRCDPISGHTALYWYRQSLGQGLEFLIYFQGNSAPDKSGLPSDRFSAERTGGSVSTLTIQRTQQEDSAVYLCASSFRDRNSPLHFGNGTRLTVT.

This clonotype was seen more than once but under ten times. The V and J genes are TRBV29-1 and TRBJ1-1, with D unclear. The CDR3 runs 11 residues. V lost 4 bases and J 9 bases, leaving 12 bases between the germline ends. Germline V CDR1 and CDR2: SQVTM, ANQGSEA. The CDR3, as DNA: TGCAGCGTTGGGGCGGTGGAGCAAGCTTTCTTT. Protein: CSVGAVEQAFF.

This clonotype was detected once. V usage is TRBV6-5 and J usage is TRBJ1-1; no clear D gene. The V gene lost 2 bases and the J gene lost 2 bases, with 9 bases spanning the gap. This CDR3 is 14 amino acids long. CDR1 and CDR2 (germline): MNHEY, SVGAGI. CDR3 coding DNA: TGTGCCAGCAGTTACACAGTCTCCAACACTGAAGCTTTCTTT. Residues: CASSYTVSNTEAFF.

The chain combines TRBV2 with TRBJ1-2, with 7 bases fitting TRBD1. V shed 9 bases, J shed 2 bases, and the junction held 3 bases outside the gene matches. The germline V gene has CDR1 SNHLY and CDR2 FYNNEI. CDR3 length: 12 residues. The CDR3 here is CARKQGNYGYTF. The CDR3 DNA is TGTGCCAGGAAACAGGGGAACTATGGCTACACCTTC.

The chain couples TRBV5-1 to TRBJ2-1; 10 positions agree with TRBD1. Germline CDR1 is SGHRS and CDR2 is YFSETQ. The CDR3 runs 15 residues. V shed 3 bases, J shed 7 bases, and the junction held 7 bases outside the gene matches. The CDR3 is CASSSSWTGGNEQFF. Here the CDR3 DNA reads TGCGCCAGCAGCTCAAGCTGGACAGGGGGTAATGAGCAGTTCTTC.

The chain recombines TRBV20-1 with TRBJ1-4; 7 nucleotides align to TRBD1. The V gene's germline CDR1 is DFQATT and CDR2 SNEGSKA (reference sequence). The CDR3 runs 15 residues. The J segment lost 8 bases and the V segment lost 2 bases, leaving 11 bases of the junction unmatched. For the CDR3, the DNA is TGCAGTGCTAGACCGGGACAGATATTGGGGGAAAAACTGTTTTTT. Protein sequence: CSARPGQILGEKLFF.

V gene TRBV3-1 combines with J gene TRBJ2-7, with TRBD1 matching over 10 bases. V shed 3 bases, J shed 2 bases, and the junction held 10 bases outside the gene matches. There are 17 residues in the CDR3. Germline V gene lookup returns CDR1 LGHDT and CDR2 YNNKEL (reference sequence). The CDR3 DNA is TGTGCCAGCAGCCACCTAAGTGGCGGGACAGGGGCCTACGAGCAGTACTTC. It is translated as CASSHLSGGTGAYEQYF.

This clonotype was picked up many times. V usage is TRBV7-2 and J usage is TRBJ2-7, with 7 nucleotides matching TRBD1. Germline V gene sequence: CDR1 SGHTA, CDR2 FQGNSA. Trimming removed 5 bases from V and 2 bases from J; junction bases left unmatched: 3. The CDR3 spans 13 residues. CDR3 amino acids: CASSRDSPYEQYF. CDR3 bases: TGTGCCAGCAGCCGGGACAGCCCCTACGAGCAGTACTTC.

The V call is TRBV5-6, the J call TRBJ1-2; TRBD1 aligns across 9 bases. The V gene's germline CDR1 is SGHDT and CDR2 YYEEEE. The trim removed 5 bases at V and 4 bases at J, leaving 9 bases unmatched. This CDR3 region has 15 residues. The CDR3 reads CASSYEGTGFYGYTF. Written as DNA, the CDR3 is TGTGCCAGCAGTTATGAGGGGACAGGGTTCTATGGCTACACCTTC.

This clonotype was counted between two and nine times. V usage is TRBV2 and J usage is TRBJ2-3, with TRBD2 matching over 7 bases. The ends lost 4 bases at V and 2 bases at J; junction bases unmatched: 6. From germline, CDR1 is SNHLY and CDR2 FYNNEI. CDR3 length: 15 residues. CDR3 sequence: CASSAGGLFTDTQYF. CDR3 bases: TGTGCCAGCAGTGCGGGGGGACTCTTCACAGATACGCAGTATTTT. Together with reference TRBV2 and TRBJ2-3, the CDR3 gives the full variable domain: EPEVTQTPSHQVTQMGQEVILRCVPISNHLYFYWYRQILGQKVEFLVSFYNNEISEKSEIFDDQFSVERPDGSNFTLKIRSTKLEDSAMYFCASSAGGLFTDTQYFGPGTRLTVL.

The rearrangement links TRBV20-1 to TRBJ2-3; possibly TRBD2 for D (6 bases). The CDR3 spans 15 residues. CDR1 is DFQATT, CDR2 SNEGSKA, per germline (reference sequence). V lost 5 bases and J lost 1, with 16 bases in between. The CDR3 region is CSAPPASERTDTQYF. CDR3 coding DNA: TGCAGTGCTCCCCCCGCTAGCGAGCGCACAGATACGCAGTATTTT.

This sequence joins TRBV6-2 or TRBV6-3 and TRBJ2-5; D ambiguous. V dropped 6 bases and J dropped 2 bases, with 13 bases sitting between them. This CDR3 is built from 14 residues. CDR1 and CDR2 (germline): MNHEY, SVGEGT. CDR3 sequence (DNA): TGTGCCAGCAGCCCCCCGGCGCAGCAAGAGACCCAGTACTTC. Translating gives CASSPPAQQETQYF.

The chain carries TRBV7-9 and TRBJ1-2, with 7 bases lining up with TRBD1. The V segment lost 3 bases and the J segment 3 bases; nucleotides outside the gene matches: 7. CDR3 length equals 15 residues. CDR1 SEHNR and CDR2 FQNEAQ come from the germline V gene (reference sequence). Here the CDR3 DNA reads TGTGCCAGCAGCTTCCAGGGGGGCGCGGACTATGGCTACACCTTC. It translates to CASSFQGGADYGYTF.

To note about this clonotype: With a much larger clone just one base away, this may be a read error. DNA for the CDR3: TGCACTGCTAGAGTGGGCCAGTTGGGCAAAGATTTAAGAGAGACCCAGTACTTC. Protein sequence: CTARVGQLGKDLRETQYF. The chain is built from TRBV20-1 and TRBJ2-4, with no clear D. The J call may not be correct, given that the DNA end is closer to TRBJ2-5. The CDR3 spans 18 residues. Germline V CDR1 and CDR2: DFQATT, SNEGSKA (reference sequence).

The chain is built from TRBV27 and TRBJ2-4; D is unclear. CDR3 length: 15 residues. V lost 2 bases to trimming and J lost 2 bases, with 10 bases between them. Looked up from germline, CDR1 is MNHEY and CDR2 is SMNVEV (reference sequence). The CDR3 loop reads CASSLRAEPKNIQYF. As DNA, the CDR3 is TGTGCCAGCAGTTTAAGGGCAGAACCCAAAAACATTCAGTACTTC.

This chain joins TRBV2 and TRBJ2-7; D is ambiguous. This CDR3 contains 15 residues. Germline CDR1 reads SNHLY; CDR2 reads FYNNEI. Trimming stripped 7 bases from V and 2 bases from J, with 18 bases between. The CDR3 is CASKGSYLGTYEQYF. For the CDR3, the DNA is TGTGCCAGCAAAGGCTCTTATCTGGGCACCTACGAGCAGTACTTC.